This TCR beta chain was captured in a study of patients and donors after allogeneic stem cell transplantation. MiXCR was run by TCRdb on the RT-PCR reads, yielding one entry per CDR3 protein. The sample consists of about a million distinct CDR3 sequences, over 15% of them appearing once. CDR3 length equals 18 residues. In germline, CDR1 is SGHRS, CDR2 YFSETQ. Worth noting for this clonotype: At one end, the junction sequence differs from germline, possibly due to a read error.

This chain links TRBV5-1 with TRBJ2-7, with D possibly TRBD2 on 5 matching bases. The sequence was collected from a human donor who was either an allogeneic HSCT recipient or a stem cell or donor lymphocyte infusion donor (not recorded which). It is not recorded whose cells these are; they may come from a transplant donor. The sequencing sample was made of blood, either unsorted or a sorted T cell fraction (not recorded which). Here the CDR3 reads CASSPEVVGVSLSNEQYF. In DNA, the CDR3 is TGCGCCAGCAGCCCCGAGGTGGTCGGGGTGTCACTCTCCAACGAGCAGTACTTC.